This paragraph covers one TCR beta chain sequence. This clonotype has a count of ten or more. This clone's antigen is unknown. Per-base quality was not reported, and no clone a single base away is much larger than it. This entry is derived from a study of molecular identifiers for immune sequencing clone quantification listed by TCRdb under 2018. Concerning the study at large: For a replicate experiment, the RNA from either about 20,000 or 100,000 naive CD8 T cells was divided into five aliquots, and four of those aliquots went on to sequencing. This methods study benchmarked molecular-identifier clustering-based TCR repertoire sequencing (MIDCIRS) and TCR RNA copy counting, using CD8 T cells to do so.

The library was produced with PCR. The sequencing machine was a NextSeq 500. Preparation of bulk TCR libraries followed a previously described approach, with the TCR primers listed in Table S5. Purification of total RNA was performed with the Qiagen AllPrep DNA/RNA kit. Before analysis, reads from multiple sequencing runs of the same library were pooled. In the paper's pipeline: Reads were retained only if an exact TCR constant sequence was present, and the retained reads were trimmed to 150 nt and grouped according to their 12-nt molecular barcodes. Reads in each barcode group were sub-clustered using a 15% Levenshtein threshold, and a quality-weighted consensus sequence was built for each RNA molecule. Non-functional sequences were filtered out, along with any lower-count sequence sitting one edit away from another sequence. Based on fitting two negative binomial distributions, any barcode sub-cluster with under 20% of the maximum read count was discarded. TCRdb reprocessing: public reads trimmed at Q25 with fastp, clones called with MiXCR, in-frame beta chains kept. All rows with the same CDR3 protein become a single entry with the most common DNA and genes. The V and J calls shown here were made by TCRdb, not taken from the authors' results. Recorded for this sample are 490,000 or so distinct CDR3 sequences; approximately 25% of them occurred a single time. Together, the top ten hold under 0.8% of the sample.

Libraries of naive CD8 T cells were built from approximately 20,000 to 980,000 sorted cells, with 10%, 30% or 50% of the purified RNA used. On a BD FACSAria II, naive CD8 T cells were FACS-sorted as CD8+CD4-CCR7+CD45RA+ and collected into RLT Plus buffer. Approximately 9 TCR copies' worth of Jurkat RNA were spiked into about 20,000-1,000,000 naive CD8 T cell samples to test detection sensitivity. CD8 T cells were enriched using RosetteSep CD8+ T Cell Enrichment Cocktail and Ficoll-Paque, and the enriched cells then underwent ACK red cell lysis. What the work shows at the level of the full study, not this receptor alone: In CMV-specific effector cells, over 99% of molecules were held by clones above 20 RNA copies, whereas under 1% of molecules were held by such clones in naive cells. Without barcode sub-clustering, chimeric consensus sequences inflated TCR diversity; chimeras reached as high as 47%. The naive libraries included spiked-in Jurkat TCR RNA (roughly 11 copies' worth), and this RNA is not part of the donor repertoire. Highly expanded clone sizes could be underestimated if identical TCR molecules share a barcode. Modeling estimated 2.5 to 3.5 recovered TCR RNA copies per cell, compared with 8.5 to 10 by digital PCR, which implies roughly 29% capture efficiency. Spiked-in Jurkat TCR RNA equal to a single cell's worth was reported to be detectable even within 1,100,000 naive CD8 T cells.

From a lookup of the germline V gene, CDR1 and CDR2 are SGHRS and YFSETQ. The trim is 2 bases for V and 0 bases for J, with a gap of 12 bases between the germline ends. Including cysteine and phenylalanine, the CDR3 has 17 amino acids. Only the CDR3 region is kept as DNA, spanning 51 bases read in frame from base 1. The receptor was derived from a human donor in good health. Some libraries in this study had Jurkat cell RNA spiked in. The V gene is TRBV5-1 and the J gene is TRBJ1-6; no D gene is confidently identified. The material sequenced was naive CD8+ T cells from blood, with Jurkat cell RNA spiked in. The sample's cell subset or site, from its label and the paper: FACS-sorted CD8+CD4-CCR7+CD45RA+ naive T cells. The CDR3 amino acid sequence is: CASSLDAKNSYNSPLHF. The nucleotides are TGCGCCAGCAGCTTAGACGCGAAGAACTCCTATAATTCACCCCTCCACTTT.